A selection of T cell receptor beta chains follows, all from one sample in a study of cytomegalovirus exposure and HLA in healthy donors. Assay used: immunoSEQ multiplex PCR; TCRdb lists only in-frame clones, some missing. This sample yields under 100,000 clones, of which approximately 83% are seen a single time; about 2.9% belongs to the top ten. Sequencing used PBMCs. These receptors came from a man in his forties in good health and CMV-seronegative. Both conserved end residues are part of each CDR3. D genes are given only for firm matches. Rows may omit the clone size; those that give it use once, few, many or a size class.

>NA|TRBJ1-1|TRBV6-5|NA
TGTGCCAGCAGTTACGGGGGGGTGAACACTGAAGCTTTCTTT
CASSYGGVNTEAFF
>NA|TRBJ2-1|TRBV15|once
TGTGCCACCAGCAGAGATTGGGGGGAACCCTACAATGAGCAGTTCTTC
CATSRDWGEPYNEQFF
>NA|TRBJ2-7|TRBV2|NA
TGTGCCAGCAGCCGGGGGAGTACTTCCTACGAGCAGTACTTC
CASSRGSTSYEQYF
>TRBD1|TRBJ1-1|TRBV28|NA
TGTGCCAGCAGTCACCGGACAGGGGCGAGGAGGGCTGAAGCTTTCTTT
CASSHRTGARRAEAFF
>NA|TRBJ2-5|TRBV2|NA
TGTGCCAGCAGACCCGGACCCAGCGGGGAGACCCAGTACTTC
CASRPGPSGETQYF
>TRBD2|TRBJ2-7|TRBV13|NA
TGTGCCAGCAGCACGCAAGTAGCGGGGACTAACTCCTACGAGCAGTACTTC
CASSTQVAGTNSYEQYF
>NA|TRBJ2-5|TRBV14|NA
TGTGCCAGCAGCCAAGTTGGGCAGGGAGGAGAGACCCAGTACTTC
CASSQVGQGGETQYF
>TRBD2|TRBJ2-3|TRBV7-6|NA
TGTGCCAGCAGCACACCCACTAGCGGGGGCACAGATACGCAGTATTTT
CASSTPTSGGTDTQYF
>NA|TRBJ1-1|TRBV9|few
TGTGCCAGCAGCGTATCATCCGGTAACACTGAAGCTTTCTTT
CASSVSSGNTEAFF
>TRBD1|TRBJ2-1|TRBV9|NA
TGTGCCAGCAGCGTAGGAGGGACAGGGAGCAGCAATGAGCAGTTCTTC
CASSVGGTGSSNEQFF
>NA|TRBJ2-3|TRBV2|once
TGTGCCAGCAGTGAAGCGCTTGGGGCCGCTACGCAGTATTTT
CASSEALGAATQYF
>NA|TRBJ1-3|TRBV6-5|NA
TGTGCCAGCAGTTACTCGGCAGGGGCTGGAAACACCATATATTTT
CASSYSAGAGNTIYF
>NA|TRBJ1-1|TRBV6-1|NA
TGTGCCAGCAGTGATAGATTCGTCAACACTGAAGCTTTCTTT
CASSDRFVNTEAFF
>TRBD1|TRBJ1-4|TRBV7-2|NA
TGTGCCAGCAGCAAGGACAGGGTTTACGAAAAACTGTTTTTT
CASSKDRVYEKLFF
>TRBD1|TRBJ1-6|TRBV29-1|NA
TGCAGCGTACGGGACAGGGAGTCACCCCTCCACTTT
CSVRDRESPLHF
>NA|TRBJ2-1|TRBV4-3|NA
TGCGCCAGCAGCCAAGACAGTGCGGGAAGCTCCTACAATGAGCAGTTCTTC
CASSQDSAGSSYNEQFF
>NA|TRBJ1-3|TRBV10-3|NA
TGTGCCATCAGTGCTCCTGGAAACACCATATATTTT
CAISAPGNTIYF
>NA|TRBJ1-1|TRBV19|NA
TGTGCCAGTAGTCCCCAGGGGACTGAAGCTTTCTTT
CASSPQGTEAFF
>TRBD1|TRBJ2-1|TRBV18|NA
TGTGCCAGCTCACCAGAGACAGGGGGCAATGAGCAGTTCTTC
CASSPETGGNEQFF
>TRBD1|TRBJ2-2|TRBV5-1|NA
TGCGCCAGCAGCTTGGACGAGGGGGCCCGCACCGGGGAGCTGTTTTTT
CASSLDEGARTGELFF
>NA|TRBJ2-7|TRBV5-8|few
TGTGCCAGCAGCTTCCTCTCCTACGAGCAGTACTTC
CASSFLSYEQYF
>TRBD1|TRBJ1-1|TRBV19|NA
TGTGCCAGTAGTATCGACAGGGGTTGGACTGAAGCTTTCTTT
CASSIDRGWTEAFF
>TRBD1|TRBJ1-2|TRBV13|NA
TGTGCCAGCAGCTTAGTGGGGACAGGGGGCTGGGGCTACACCTTC
CASSLVGTGGWGYTF
>TRBD2|TRBJ2-5|TRBV15|few
TGTGCCACCAGCACAACTAGCGGGGGGGCAGAGACCCAGTACTTC
CATSTTSGGAETQYF
>TRBD1|TRBJ2-1|TRBV4-1|NA
TGCGCCAGCAGCCTCCACGCCCCCGGGACAGAAAATTACAATGAGCAGTTCTTC
CASSLHAPGTENYNEQFF
>NA|TRBJ2-3|TRBV27|NA
TGTGCCAGCAGTTTGCTTAGCGACGTCCACACAGATACGCAGTATTTT
CASSLLSDVHTDTQYF
>NA|TRBJ1-1|TRBV11-2|NA
TGTGCCAGCAGCTTAGGGGCCCGGCTGGGAGCTTTCTTT
CASSLGARLGAFF
>NA|TRBJ1-1|TRBV19|NA
TGTGCCAGTGCAAATACAATTGAAGCTTTCTTT
CASANTIEAFF
>NA|TRBJ2-5|TRBV28|NA
TGTGCCAGCACCCTGGAGCGCGGGCGCCAAGAGACCCAGTACTTC
CASTLERGRQETQYF
>NA|TRBJ2-2|TRBV6-5|once
TGTGCCAGCAGTTACGAGGGGGGGCTTACCGGGGAGCTGTTTTTT
CASSYEGGLTGELFF
>TRBD2|TRBJ2-1|TRBV9|NA
TGTGCCCCCCTAGCGGGGGTGGAGGAGCAGTTCTTC
CAPLAGVEEQFF
>TRBD1|TRBJ2-5|TRBV4-3|NA
TGCGCCAGCAGCCAGGAGACAGGGGTCCCCCAAGAGACCCAGTACTTC
CASSQETGVPQETQYF
>NA|TRBJ1-1|TRBV10-3|NA
TGTGCCATCAGTGAGTCGATTGGTGGGAGGAGCACTGAAGCTTTCTTT
CAISESIGGRSTEAFF
>NA|TRBJ2-7|TRBV7-2|NA
TGTGCCAGCAGCCGGGTAGCCCACCCGAGCTCCTACGAGCAGTACTTC
CASSRVAHPSSYEQYF
>NA|TRBJ1-1|TRBV7-3|NA
TGTGCCAGCAGCTTAACTCGGGGGAAGAACACTGAAGCTTTCTTT
CASSLTRGKNTEAFF
>NA|TRBJ2-7|TRBV4-3|NA
TGCGCCAGCAGCCAACCACACGGAGAGCCGAACCGTTATAACTACGAGCAGTACTTC
CASSQPHGEPNRYNYEQYF
>NA|TRBJ1-1|TRBV28|NA
TGTGCCAGCAGTATCACTGACACTGAAGCTTTCTTT
CASSITDTEAFF
>TRBD1|TRBJ2-7|TRBV28|NA
TGTGCCAGCAGTCGCATATCAGGGGGCGAGCAGTACTTC
CASSRISGGEQYF
>TRBD1|TRBJ1-1|TRBV4-3|NA
TGCGCCAGCAGCCAAGATATTTCGGACAGGGGGACTGAAGCTTTCTTT
CASSQDISDRGTEAFF
>TRBD2|TRBJ2-2|TRBV28|NA
TGTGCCAGCAGTTTTCGGGTGGCGGGGGAGGGCACCGGGGAGCTGTTTTTT
CASSFRVAGEGTGELFF
>TRBD2|TRBJ2-7|TRBV20-1|NA
TGCAGTGCTTGGGGGGGCTACGAGCAGTACTTC
CSAWGGYEQYF
>NA|TRBJ2-1|TRBV27|once
TGTGCCAGCAGATACTACAATGAGCAGTTCTTC
CASRYYNEQFF
>NA|TRBJ2-6|TRBV28|NA
TGTGCCAGCAGTCCACAGTCTGGGGCCGACGTCCTGACTTTC
CASSPQSGADVLTF
>NA|TRBJ1-1|TRBV5-4|NA
TGTGCCAGCAGCCCCTCTGGCTTTAACACTGAAGCTTTCTTT
CASSPSGFNTEAFF
>NA|TRBJ2-6|TRBV6-4|NA
TGTGCCAGCACCGCCGGCGGACTCTCTGGGGCCAACGTCCTGACTTTC
CASTAGGLSGANVLTF
>NA|TRBJ1-4|TRBV29-1|NA
TGCAGCGCTCGTAGAGGCGATGAAAAACTGTTTTTT
CSARRGDEKLFF
>NA|TRBJ2-5|TRBV5-1|NA
TGCGCCAGCAGCTTGGGTTCGGAGCGGACGGAGACCCAGTACTTC
CASSLGSERTETQYF
>TRBD2|TRBJ2-2|TRBV6-4|NA
TGTGCCAGCAGTGCGGCGGGGGGTTCCGGGGAGCTGTTTTTT
CASSAAGGSGELFF
>TRBD1|TRBJ1-2|TRBV19|NA
TGTGCCAGTAGTGCCCTGACAGGGGGCGGCTACACCTTC
CASSALTGGGYTF
>TRBD1|TRBJ1-2|TRBV6-5|NA
TGTGCCAGCAGTTCGGGACAGGTCTATGGCTACACCTTC
CASSSGQVYGYTF